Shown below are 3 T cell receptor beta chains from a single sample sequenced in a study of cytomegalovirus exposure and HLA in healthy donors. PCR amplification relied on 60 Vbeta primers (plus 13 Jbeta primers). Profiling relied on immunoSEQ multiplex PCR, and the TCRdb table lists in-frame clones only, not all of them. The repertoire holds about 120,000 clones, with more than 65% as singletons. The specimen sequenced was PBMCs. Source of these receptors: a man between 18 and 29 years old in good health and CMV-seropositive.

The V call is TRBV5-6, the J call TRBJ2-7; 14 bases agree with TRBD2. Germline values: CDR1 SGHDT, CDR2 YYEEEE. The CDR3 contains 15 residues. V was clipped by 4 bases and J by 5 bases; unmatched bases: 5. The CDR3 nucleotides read TGTGCCAGCAGCCCAGAGACTAGCGGGAGGGACGAGCAGTACTTC. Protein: CASSPETSGRDEQYF.

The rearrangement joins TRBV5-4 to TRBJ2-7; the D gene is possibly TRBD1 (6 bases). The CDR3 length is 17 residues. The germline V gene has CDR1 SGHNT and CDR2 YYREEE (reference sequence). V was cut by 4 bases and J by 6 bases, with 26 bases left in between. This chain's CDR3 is CASSPEGDGITFGEQYF. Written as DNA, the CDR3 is TGTGCCAGCAGCCCTGAGGGGGACGGAATCACCTTCGGCGAGCAGTACTTC.

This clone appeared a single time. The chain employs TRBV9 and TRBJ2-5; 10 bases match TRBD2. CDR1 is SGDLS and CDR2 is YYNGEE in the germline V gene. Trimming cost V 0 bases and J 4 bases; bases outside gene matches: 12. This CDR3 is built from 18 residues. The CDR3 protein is CASSVVSSGGPGGETQYF. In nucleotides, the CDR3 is TGTGCCAGCAGCGTAGTATCTAGCGGGGGCCCAGGTGGAGAGACCCAGTACTTC.